The source of this TCR beta chain is a study of Graves' ophthalmopathy and Graves' hyperthyroidism. The TCR beta CDR3 regions underwent amplification from RNA transcripts. Second-round multiplex PCR followed a first-round RT-PCR using HTBI primers. Using its own MiXCR run on the multiplex PCR reads, TCRdb lists one record per CDR3 protein. The sample yields more than 550,000 distinct CDR3 sequences, about two fifths seen once. The CDR3 spans 16 residues. Looked up from germline, CDR1 is MGHDK and CDR2 is SYGVNS. As for this clonotype: The junction departs from the called germline gene at one end, perhaps through a read error.

The source of this sequence is an adult man with Graves' ophthalmopathy. Sample: peripheral blood. The rearrangement links TRBV25-1 to TRBJ1-6; D not certain. The CDR3 loop reads CASSYSGGARNSPPHF. As DNA, the CDR3 is TGTGCCAGCAGTTATTCAGGCGGAGCTCGCAATTCACCCCCCCACTTT.